The present TCR beta chain was sequenced within a study of shared T cell receptors in the human thymus. J gave up 3 bases and V 0 bases, and 5 bases lay outside the gene matches. CDR1 is LGHNA, CDR2 YSLEER, per germline. The CDR3 covers 17 residues. Clones were read by immunoSEQ multiplex PCR, and TCRdb kept only the in-frame ones, dropping some. The sample consists of just under 550,000 clones, 75% to 80% of them appearing once. These data also formed part of another study, on human thymus T cells. In that study: Healthy Finnish infants undergoing corrective surgery for congenital heart defects were used as donors. Among unrelated individuals, related research reported thymic repertoires that overlapped highly.

The chain employs TRBV4-3 and TRBJ2-1; 10 nucleotides align to TRBD2. Sample: thymocytes. This TCR was recovered from a boy under two years old with a congenital heart defect. CDR3 DNA sequence: TGCGCCAGCAGCCAAGATCCTACTAGCGGGGTCTACAATGAGCAGTTCTTC. Its protein is CASSQDPTSGVYNEQFF.